These 5 T cell receptor beta chains were sequenced from one sample in a study of cytomegalovirus exposure and HLA in healthy donors. It was with 60 Vbeta and 13 Jbeta primers that the PCR ran. The assay was immunoSEQ multiplex PCR, and TCRdb's table has in-frame clones only and misses some. Of fewer than 200,000 clones listed, around 77% are singletons. Sequenced input: PBMCs. The receptors stem from a man aged 55 to 70 in good health and CMV-seronegative.

The chain joins TRBV28 to TRBJ1-5; 11 bases are a match to TRBD1. Germline CDR1 MDHEN, CDR2 SYDVKM. CDR3 length: 15 residues. Trimming removed 6 bases from V and 6 bases from J; junction bases left unmatched: 7. CDR3 nucleotides: TGTGCCAGCAGCAAGGACAGGGGGCGCAGTCAGCCCCAGCATTTT. Amino acid sequence: CASSKDRGRSQPQHF.

In nucleotides, the CDR3 is TGTGCCAGCAGCTTGAAGTCTGGCCAGCGGGGCACAGATACGCAGTATTTT. This gives the protein CASSLKSGQRGTDTQYF. V gene TRBV5-4 combines with J gene TRBJ2-3; perhaps TRBD2 as D (6 bases). The CDR3 extends over 17 amino acids. In germline, CDR1 is SGHNT, CDR2 YYREEE (reference sequence). V lost 1 base, J lost 1 base, and 16 bases lay in between.

V usage is TRBV25-1 and J usage is TRBJ2-4, with 7 bases identical to TRBD1. CDR1 and CDR2 (germline): MGHDK, SYGVNS. V dropped 4 bases and J dropped 6; count of bases not matched to a gene: 6. The CDR3 covers 14 residues. The CDR3 is CASSGETGTNIQYF. In DNA form, the CDR3 reads TGTGCCAGCAGTGGGGAGACAGGGACAAACATTCAGTACTTC.

The chain is built from TRBV6-1 and TRBJ2-1, with D perhaps matching TRBD2 (6 bases). This CDR3 spans 15 amino acids. Germline-derived CDR1 and CDR2 are MNHNS and SASEGT. The V gene lost 1 base and the J gene lost 5 bases, with 12 bases spanning the gap. The CDR3: CASSEDSGSHNEQFF. The CDR3 nucleotides are TGTGCCAGCAGTGAAGATAGCGGATCGCACAATGAGCAGTTCTTC.

In its sample, this clone was seen a few times. The chain employs TRBV5-4 and TRBJ1-1; 11 positions agree with TRBD1. J lost 0 bases, V lost 0 bases, and 4 bases had no gene match. CDR3 length equals 17 residues. The V gene's germline CDR1 is SGHNT and CDR2 YYREEE (reference sequence). The CDR3 DNA is TGTGCCAGCAGCTTGGGGACAGGGGGCAAAATGAACACTGAAGCTTTCTTT. The encoded protein is CASSLGTGGKMNTEAFF.